Listed below are T cell receptor beta chains from one sample, sequenced in a study of T cell responses to AZD1222 COVID-19 vaccine. TCRdb keeps only in-frame clones here, not all; method: immunoSEQ multiplex PCR. The data contain around 89,000 clones, roughly 88% of them singletons. The specimen was peripheral blood, collected on day 0 of AZD1222 vaccination. These TCRs come from an adult in good health. Both conserved end residues are part of each CDR3. The D gene is left open where the match is weak. Clone size is given for some rows only: seen once, a few or many times, or a class if the clone is expanded.

clone_size	d_call	j_call	v_call	cdr3_nt	cdr3_aa
once	NA	TRBJ2-3	TRBV4-2	TGTGCCAGCAGCCAAGATTATCGGGGACCAGATACGCAGTATTTT	CASSQDYRGPDTQYF
once	NA	TRBJ1-2	TRBV6-5	TGTGCCAGCAGTTACGGGGCAGCAGCTAACTATGGCTACACCTTC	CASSYGAAANYGYTF
NA	NA	TRBJ2-7	TRBV4-1	TGCGCCAGCAGCCACCCAACCGCCAGACAGGGAGTAGCGGCCTACGAGCAGTACTTC	CASSHPTARQGVAAYEQYF
NA	TRBD1	TRBJ1-2	TRBV5-6	TGTGCCAGCAGCTGGCGGACAGGCGGCGATACGCCTAACTATGGCTACACCTTC	CASSWRTGGDTPNYGYTF
NA	NA	TRBJ2-1	TRBV11-2	TGTGCCAGCAGCGAAACAGGGAACTCCTACAATGAGCAGTTCTTC	CASSETGNSYNEQFF
NA	NA	TRBJ1-5	TRBV7-8	TGTGCCAGCAGCCCCCGTCAGGGCCCTAGCAATCAGCCCCAGCATTTT	CASSPRQGPSNQPQHF
NA	NA	TRBJ1-2	TRBV12-5	TGTGCTAGTGGTTTGGGGACAGTGGATGGCTACACCTTC	CASGLGTVDGYTF
NA	NA	TRBJ1-2	TRBV28	TGTGCCAGCATTGACGGGGGCCCTAACTATGGCTACACCTTC	CASIDGGPNYGYTF
NA	NA	TRBJ2-2	TRBV5-5	TGTGCCAGCAGCTTGGGAGGGCCGGGGAACACCGGGGAGCTGTTTTTT	CASSLGGPGNTGELFF
NA	NA	TRBJ2-2	TRBV29-1	TGCAGCGTTGTAATTTGGGCCGGGGAGCTGTTTTTT	CSVVIWAGELFF
NA	NA	TRBJ2-3	TRBV28	TGTGCCAGCAGTTTTGAGGGGGGGGGCACAGATACGCAGTATTTT	CASSFEGGGTDTQYF
NA	NA	TRBJ1-2	TRBV5-6	TGTGCCAGCAGCTCAGGGGCCCGGGCCTATGGCTACACCTTC	CASSSGARAYGYTF
NA	TRBD1	TRBJ2-7	TRBV10-3	TGTGCCATCAGCTTAGACAGGGGCTACGAGCAGTACTTC	CAISLDRGYEQYF
NA	TRBD2	TRBJ2-3	TRBV5-1	TGCGCCAGCAGCACCATAGCGGGGGGTACAGATACGCAGTATTTT	CASSTIAGGTDTQYF
once	TRBD1	TRBJ1-1	TRBV7-9	TGTGCCAGCAGCCCATCAGGGGGCGGCACTGAAGCTTTCTTT	CASSPSGGGTEAFF
NA	NA	TRBJ1-6	TRBV29-1	TGCAGCGTTCTAGACAGGATCAATTCACCCCTCCACTTT	CSVLDRINSPLHF
NA	NA	TRBJ2-7	TRBV2	TGTGCCAGCAGCTACAGCACCTACGAGCAGTACTTC	CASSYSTYEQYF
once	NA	TRBJ1-3	TRBV6-1	TGTGCCAGCAGTGAGTCCATACACAGCTCTGGAAACACCATATATTTT	CASSESIHSSGNTIYF
once	TRBD1	TRBJ1-1	TRBV2	TGTGCCAGCAGGATTGGGACAGCGAACACTGAAGCTTTCTTT	CASRIGTANTEAFF
NA	TRBD2	TRBJ2-2	TRBV11-2	TGTGCCAGCAGCTCAACTAGCGGGGGGGCGACCGGGGAGCTGTTTTTT	CASSSTSGGATGELFF
NA	TRBD1	TRBJ1-2	TRBV18	TGTGCCAGCTCACCAATCTTGCCGGGACAGGGGGCGGAAGGCTACACCTTC	CASSPILPGQGAEGYTF
NA	NA	TRBJ2-6	TRBV14	TGTGCCAGCAGACCCCTGGGGTCTGGGGCCAACGTCCTGACTTTC	CASRPLGSGANVLTF
NA	TRBD1	TRBJ2-2	TRBV4-3	TGCGCCAGCAGCACTAACAGGGGGTCGGCGAACACCGGGGAGCTGTTTTTT	CASSTNRGSANTGELFF
NA	NA	TRBJ2-1	TRBV27	TGTGCCAGCAGTAGGGGACTGTATGAGCAGTTCTTC	CASSRGLYEQFF
NA	TRBD2	TRBJ2-1	TRBV15	TGTGCCACCAGCAGAGGGAGACTAGCGGGGGGCCCTTCCTACAATGAGCAGTTCTTC	CATSRGRLAGGPSYNEQFF
NA	NA	TRBJ1-2	TRBV19	TGTGCCAGTAGTCCAGGGGAGGACTATGGCTACACCTTC	CASSPGEDYGYTF
once	TRBD2	TRBJ2-1	TRBV20-1	TGCAGTGCTAGTCAGGGGACTAGCGGAAATGAGCAGTTCTTC	CSASQGTSGNEQFF
NA	NA	TRBJ2-7	TRBV3-1/TRBV3-2	TGTGCCAGCAGCCAAGCCGCAGACCCGGCCTACGAGCAGTACTTC	CASSQAADPAYEQYF